Below, 25 T cell receptor beta chains from the same sample are listed, as sequenced in a study of human T cells and chemical hapten exposure. Time point in this sample: pre-sensitization, week 0. Treatment given: therapeutic diphenylcyclopropenone sensitization with weekly scalp DPC. TCRdb re-derived calls from the RACE reads in MiXCR, one entry per CDR3 protein. In the table there are approximately 370,000 distinct CDR3 sequences, 4.5% to 7% of which are singletons. The sequencing here drew on whole blood, taken in connection with sensitization to the hapten diphenylcyclopropenone (DPC). These receptors all stem from a woman aged 18 to 35 with alopecia areata. Some clones in this sample may be carry-over from other donors' samples.

This clonotype showed up many times. The chain joins TRBV7-2 to TRBJ1-1; 8 nucleotides agree with TRBD1. The trim removed 2 bases at V and 11 bases at J, leaving 10 bases unmatched. Germline CDR1 is SGHTA and CDR2 is FQGNSA. The CDR3 covers 14 residues. The CDR3 spells CASSLRVHRGRAFF. In nucleotides, the CDR3 is TGTGCCAGCAGCTTAAGGGTCCACAGGGGGAGGGCTTTCTTT.

This clonotype was counted between two and nine times. V and J are TRBV14 and TRBJ2-2; D is unclear. This CDR3 is built from 17 residues. Deletions cut 1 base from V and 4 bases from J, with 16 bases between. The germline CDR1 and CDR2 sequences are SGHDN and FVKESK. The CDR3 nucleotides read TGTGCCAGCAGCCAAGTTAACTTTGGCTTCTCCACCGGGGAGCTGTTTTTT. Protein sequence: CASSQVNFGFSTGELFF. Full variable domain (remainder filled in from reference TRBV14 and TRBJ2-2): EAGVTQFPSHSVIEKGQTVTLRCDPISGHDNLYWYRRVMGKEIKFLLHFVKESKQDESGMPNNRFLAERTGGTYSTLKVQPAELEDSGVYFCASSQVNFGFSTGELFFGEGSRLTVL.

The chain recombines TRBV6-6 with TRBJ2-3; 9 bases agree with TRBD1. CDR3 size: 18 residues. Germline V gene lookup returns CDR1 MNHNY and CDR2 SVGAGI (reference sequence). The V and J ends lost 0 bases and 5 bases, in that order; junction bases with no gene match: 12. CDR3 sequence: CASSYSAPGQGGRDTQYF. The CDR3 nucleotides are TGTGCCAGCAGTTACTCCGCCCCGGGACAGGGTGGTAGAGATACGCAGTATTTT.

The V gene is TRBV21-1, the J gene TRBJ2-7; the table gives TRBD1 as D, unverified against the DNA. TRBV21-1 corresponds to a pseudogene. The CDR3 runs 16 residues. Here the CDR3 DNA reads TGTGCCAGCAGCAAAGTCGACAGGGGGTTTCCTCGGGAGCAGTACTTC. This sequence encodes CASSKVDRGFPREQYF.

There are many counts of this clonotype. This chain uses TRBV3-1 with TRBJ1-1; 9 nucleotides match TRBD1. The germline CDR1 and CDR2 sequences are LGHDT and YNNKEL (reference sequence). Trimming at V came to 4 bases and at J to 4 bases, leaving 10 bases not matched to a gene. The length of the CDR3 is 16 residues. This chain's CDR3 is CASSPAGTGKVTEAFF. The CDR3 bases are TGTGCCAGCAGCCCGGCCGGGACAGGGAAGGTCACTGAAGCTTTCTTT.

This clonotype was recorded many times. The chain uses TRBV13 and TRBJ2-7; the D is unclear. CDR1 and CDR2 (germline): PRHDT, FYEKMQ (reference sequence). The CDR3 sequence is 14 residues long. V was trimmed by 5 bases and J by 0 bases, leaving 11 bases between them. The CDR3 is CASSRTESSYEQYF. The CDR3 DNA reads as TGTGCCAGCAGCAGGACCGAGAGCTCCTACGAGCAGTACTTC.

This clonotype was detected ten times or more. The CDR3 sequence: CASSLGTSGGGNEQFF. In nucleotides, the CDR3 is TGTGCCAGCAGCTTGGGGACTAGCGGGGGGGGCAATGAGCAGTTCTTC. This chain uses TRBV11-3 with TRBJ2-1, with TRBD2 identical over 16 bases. J lost 6 bases, V lost 3 bases, and 2 bases had no gene match. The CDR3 spans 16 residues. Germline V gene sequence: CDR1 SGHNT, CDR2 YENEEA. Using reference TRBV11-3 and TRBJ2-1 for the parts outside the CDR3, the full variable domain is EAGVVQSPRYKIIEKKQPVAFWCNPISGHNTLYWYLQNLGQGPELLIRYENEEAVDDSQLPKDRFSAERLKGVDSTLKIQPAELGDSAVYLCASSLGTSGGGNEQFFGPGTRLTVL.

This clonotype was seen repeatedly, ten times or more. This chain joins TRBV6-2 or TRBV6-3 and TRBJ2-7, with D unresolved. Trimming shortened V by 6 bases and J by 0 bases, and 12 bases separated the two germline ends. This CDR3 comprises 14 residues. Germline CDR1 MNHEY, CDR2 SVGEGT. The CDR3 reads CASSYRDYSYEQYF. The CDR3 nucleotides are TGTGCCAGCAGCTATCGCGATTACTCCTACGAGCAGTACTTC.

Ten or more counts support this clonotype. This chain links TRBV7-2 with TRBJ1-5, with D maybe TRBD1 (5 bases). CDR1 is SGHTA, CDR2 FQGNSA, per germline. The CDR3 covers 15 residues. Deletions cut 4 bases from V and 7 bases from J, with 17 bases between. This CDR3 is CASSSNSGSRQPQHF. CDR3 DNA: TGTGCCAGCAGCTCCAATTCAGGGTCGCGGCAGCCCCAGCATTTT.

This clonotype has a count of ten or more. The J gene is TRBJ2-3, the V gene TRBV5-1; D is ambiguous. The V and J ends lost 0 bases and 0 bases respectively, with 8 bases between them. In germline, CDR1 is SGHRS, CDR2 YFSETQ. This CDR3 is 15 amino acids long. CDR3 coding DNA: TGCGCCAGCAGCTTGGGAGGAAGAAGCACAGATACGCAGTATTTT. Amino acid sequence: CASSLGGRSTDTQYF.

V usage is TRBV7-9 and J usage is TRBJ2-1; 10 positions agree with TRBD2. CDR1 and CDR2 from the germline V gene are SEHNR and FQNEAQ (reference sequence). The CDR3 loop spans 19 amino acids. V gave up 2 bases and J gave up 0 bases; unmatched junction bases: 10. CDR3 coding DNA: TGTGCCAGCAGCTTATCGCTAGCGGGGGCCCTTAGCTCCTACAATGAGCAGTTCTTC. This translates into CASSLSLAGALSSYNEQFF.

Only a few counts were recorded for this clonotype. The V gene is TRBV7-9, the J gene TRBJ2-3; D possibly matches TRBD1 or TRBD2 (5 bases each). The CDR3 loop spans 14 amino acids. The germline V and J ends were trimmed by 11 bases and 1 base, with 16 bases remaining between them. Per the germline V gene, CDR1 is SEHNR and CDR2 is FQNEAQ (reference sequence). CDR3 residues: CASGRGPGTDTQYF. CDR3 nucleotide sequence: TGTGCCTCCGGCCGGGGACCGGGCACAGATACGCAGTATTTT.

This clonotype was recorded many times. This chain uses TRBV18 with TRBJ1-2; 10 bases match TRBD1. Trimming cost V 6 bases and J 4 bases; bases outside gene matches: 8. The CDR3 contains 15 residues. In germline, CDR1 is KGHSH, CDR2 LQKENI. For the CDR3, the DNA is TGTGCCAGCTCGCGCGACAGGGGGCGTAGCTATGGCTACACCTTC. This sequence encodes CASSRDRGRSYGYTF.

Only a few counts were recorded for this clonotype. The chain employs TRBV6-4 and TRBJ2-3; 7 bases line up with TRBD2. The CDR3 has 15 amino acids. Germline loops: CDR1 MRHNA, CDR2 SNTAGT. V shed 6 bases and J 3 bases; nucleotides not matched to a gene: 9. DNA of the CDR3: TGTGCCAGCAGCCCGATGGGCGGGGGAACAGATACGCAGTATTTT. Translating gives CASSPMGGGTDTQYF.

The chain recombines TRBV27 with TRBJ1-6; no definite D call. CDR1 and CDR2 from the germline V gene are MNHEY and SMNVEV (reference sequence). There are 12 residues in the CDR3. The V gene lost 6 bases and the J gene lost 8 bases, with 8 bases spanning the gap. CDR3 DNA sequence: TGTGCCAGCAGGGAATATGATTCACCCCTCCACTTT. It encodes CASREYDSPLHF.

This clonotype was detected many times. The gene calls are TRBV18 and TRBJ2-5; D gene unclear. This CDR3 is built from 13 residues. Germline V gene lookup returns CDR1 KGHSH and CDR2 LQKENI. Trimming took 4 bases from V and 3 from J, leaving 9 bases between them. The chain's CDR3 is CASSRRLEETQYF. The CDR3 DNA is TGTGCCAGCTCACGACGACTGGAAGAGACCCAGTACTTC. Full variable domain (remainder filled in from reference TRBV18 and TRBJ2-5): NAGVMQNPRHLVRRRGQEARLRCSPMKGHSHVYWYRQLPEEGLKFMVYLQKENIIDESGMPKERFSAEFPKEGPSILRIQQVVRGDSAAYFCASSRRLEETQYFGPGTRLLVL.

The rearrangement joins TRBV20-1 to TRBJ2-7; no clear D gene. The CDR3 is 15 residues long. V shed 1 base and J shed 5 bases, with 18 bases lying between them. The germline CDR1 and CDR2 sequences are DFQATT and SNEGSKA (reference sequence). CDR3 residues: CSARVSRDFINEQYF. The CDR3 DNA sequence: TGCAGTGCTAGAGTGAGTAGGGATTTTATCAACGAGCAGTACTTC.

This clonotype showed up just a few times. The chain links TRBV19 to TRBJ2-5; 7 positions match TRBD1. J was trimmed by 5 bases and V by 0 bases; bases with no gene match: 6. The length of the CDR3 is 15 residues. Germline CDR1 is LNHDA and CDR2 is SQIVND (reference sequence). In DNA, the CDR3 is TGTGCCAGTAGTATAGATCCGACAGGGTGGGAGACCCAGTACTTC. It specifies CASSIDPTGWETQYF.

This clonotype showed up many times. This chain links TRBV29-1 with TRBJ1-2; D possibly corresponds to TRBD1 (5 bases). Trimming cost V 4 bases and J 2 bases, with 20 bases left between them. In germline, CDR1 is SQVTM, CDR2 ANQGSEA. The CDR3 loop spans 16 amino acids. The CDR3 loop is CSVVYGDPLLNYGYTF. The CDR3 DNA reads as TGCAGCGTTGTTTACGGGGACCCCCTTTTAAACTATGGCTACACCTTC.

The J gene is TRBJ2-2, the V gene TRBV4-2; the D gene could be TRBD1 or TRBD2 (5 bases each). V lost 0 bases to trimming and J lost 3 bases, with 11 bases between them. From germline, CDR1 is LGHNA and CDR2 YNFKEQ. The length of the CDR3 is 16 residues. The DNA of the CDR3 is TGTGCCAGCAGCCAAGAGGGGGATTGGGACACCGGGGAGCTGTTTTTT. Its translation is CASSQEGDWDTGELFF.

The chain recombines TRBV7-2 with TRBJ2-3; D uncertain. CDR3 length equals 13 residues. Trimming took off 5 bases at V and 4 bases at J, with 10 bases between the two ends. Germline CDR1 is SGHTA and CDR2 is FQGNSA. CDR3 in DNA: TGTGCCAGCAGCCCGAATGTGGCAGATACGCAGTATTTT. Its protein is CASSPNVADTQYF. Drawing the rest from reference TRBV7-2 and TRBJ2-3, the complete variable domain is GAGVSQSPSNKVTEKGKDVELRCDPISGHTALYWYRQSLGQGLEFLIYFQGNSAPDKSGLPSDRFSAERTGGSVSTLTIQRTQQEDSAVYLCASSPNVADTQYFGPGTRLTVL.

This clonotype was seen ten or more times. CDR3 protein: CASSEKTGRYNEQFF. In nucleotides, the CDR3 is TGTGCCAGCAGTGAAAAAACAGGAAGATACAATGAGCAGTTCTTC. This chain uses TRBV6-1 with TRBJ2-1, with a weak D call TRBD1 (5 bases). V was clipped by 2 bases and J by 4 bases, with 12 bases between them. CDR3 size: 15 residues. Germline loops: CDR1 MNHNS, CDR2 SASEGT.

The chain combines TRBV6-1 with TRBJ2-7, with D maybe TRBD2 (5 bases). The length of the CDR3 is 15 residues. V was trimmed by 2 bases and J by 0 bases, leaving 11 bases between them. Germline V lookup: CDR1 MNHNS, CDR2 SASEGT. The DNA for the CDR3 is TGTGCCAGCAGTGAACTGGGCGGGTTCTCCTACGAGCAGTACTTC. Its translation is CASSELGGFSYEQYF.

This clonotype showed up many times. This chain links TRBV20-1 with TRBJ2-1; D call uncertain. Germline V lookup: CDR1 DFQATT, CDR2 SNEGSKA (reference sequence). Trimming shortened V by 1 base and J by 5 bases, and 6 bases separated the two germline ends. CDR3 length equals 12 residues. The CDR3 loop reads CSARVGDNEQFF. As DNA, the CDR3 is TGCAGTGCTAGAGTAGGTGACAATGAGCAGTTCTTC.

The rearrangement joins TRBV6-5 to TRBJ1-4; a possible D gene is TRBD1 (5 bases). Trimming took off 6 bases at V and 5 bases at J, with 16 bases between the two ends. The CDR3 consists of 15 residues. CDR1 and CDR2 from the germline V gene are MNHEY and SVGAGI. The CDR3 coding sequence is TGTGCCAGCAGCTCTAACGCGGGGGACAATGAAAAACTGTTTTTT. Translation: CASSSNAGDNEKLFF.